These 21 T cell receptor beta chains were sequenced from one sample in a study of vaccination effects on CD4 cells after COVID-19. Produced via immunoSEQ multiplex PCR; TCRdb's table is partial and in-frame only. The sample includes about 74,000 clones, approximately 77% of them seen just once. Cultured cells yielded isolated CD4+ T cells after about ten days. These receptors lack a known antigen. Source: CD4+ T cells from PBMCs cultured without peptide, taken before COVID-19 vaccination. Receptors were obtained from a human donor who received a COVID-19 vaccine.

The chain combines TRBV11-2 with TRBJ2-3; the match to TRBD2 covers 11 bases. The CDR3 extends over 19 amino acids. Germline V gene lookup returns CDR1 SGHAT and CDR2 FQNNGV. Germline trimming cut 3 bases from V and 2 bases from J; bases unmatched to any gene: 13. The CDR3 DNA reads as TGTGCCAGCAGCTTTTTGAATTGGGGTAGCGGGGGGGACACAGATACGCAGTATTTT. Its protein product is CASSFLNWGSGGDTDTQYF.

The genes are TRBV15 and TRBJ1-5; D unclear. Germline values: CDR1 LNHNV, CDR2 YYDKDF (reference sequence). Trimming took 0 bases from V and 4 from J, leaving 7 bases between them. This CDR3 comprises 14 residues. As DNA, the CDR3 is TGTGCCACCAGCAGAGATCCCACGAATCAGCCCCAGCATTTT. Protein product: CATSRDPTNQPQHF.

The gene calls are TRBV19 and TRBJ1-2; D is uncertain. The CDR3 spans 14 residues. The V and J ends lost 6 bases and 0 bases respectively, with 11 bases between them. The germline V gene encodes CDR1 LNHDA and CDR2 SQIVND (reference sequence). CDR3 protein: CASSPQSANYGYTF. The CDR3 region has the DNA TGTGCCAGTAGCCCCCAGTCGGCTAACTATGGCTACACCTTC.

This chain links TRBV6-2 or TRBV6-3 with TRBJ2-7; 10 bases match TRBD2. The V gene's germline CDR1 is MNHEY and CDR2 SVGEGT. With 6 bases clipped from V and 5 bases from J, the junction kept 16 bases outside the gene matches. The CDR3 totals 17 residues. The CDR3 bases are TGTGCCAGCAGCGGGGGCCTAAATGCAGCGGGGGGGCACGAGCAGTACGTC. Its translation is CASSGGLNAAGGHEQYV.

The chain recombines TRBV18 with TRBJ1-4; D is uncertain. Germline lookup yields CDR1 KGHSH and CDR2 LQKENI. The CDR3 consists of 15 residues. Between the trimmed V and J ends, which lost 3 bases and 4 bases, there was a span of 12 bases. The CDR3 coding sequence is TGTGCCAGCTCACCGGATAGAGGTTATAATGAAAAACTGTTTTTT. This sequence encodes CASSPDRGYNEKLFF. The full variable domain, rest sourced from reference TRBV18 and TRBJ1-4, is NAGVMQNPRHLVRRRGQEARLRCSPMKGHSHVYWYRQLPEEGLKFMVYLQKENIIDESGMPKERFSAEFPKEGPSILRIQQVVRGDSAAYFCASSPDRGYNEKLFFGSGTQLSVL.

The genes are TRBV4-1 and TRBJ1-3; D gene ambiguous. The CDR3 totals 15 residues. Trimming left V 2 bases short and J 0 bases short, with 8 bases between. Germline V gene data show CDR1 as MGHRA and CDR2 as YSYEKL. CDR3 coding DNA: TGCGCCAGCAGCCAACCCAAAAACTCTGGAAACACCATATATTTT. It is translated as CASSQPKNSGNTIYF.

The genes are TRBV1 and TRBJ2-7; TRBD2, the table's D call, lacks a check against the DNA. TRBV1 is recorded as a pseudogene. The CDR3 has 14 residues. CDR3 nucleotide sequence: TGCACCAGCAGCCAGCACCCGGGGGGAAACGAGCAGTACGTC. It translates to CTSSQHPGGNEQYV.

This rearrangement joins TRBV5-1 to TRBJ2-2; TRBD1 matches at 11 bases. The CDR3 has 16 amino acids. J gave up 5 bases and V 3 bases, and 6 bases lay outside the gene matches. Germline V gene sequence: CDR1 SGHRS, CDR2 YFSETQ. The CDR3 DNA sequence: TGCGCCAGCAGCTCGTTAGGACAGGGGGCGACCGGGGAGCTGTTTTTT. It yields the protein CASSSLGQGATGELFF. The whole variable domain, remainder taken from reference TRBV5-1 and TRBJ2-2, is KAGVTQTPRYLIKTRGQQVTLSCSPISGHRSVSWYQQTPGQGLQFLFEYFSETQRNKGNFPGRFSGRQFSNSRSEMNVSTLELGDSALYLCASSSLGQGATGELFFGEGSRLTVL.

The V and J genes are TRBV27 and TRBJ1-6; 8 bases are a match to TRBD1. The CDR3 contains 19 residues. Trimming cost V 3 bases and J 0 bases; bases outside gene matches: 10. CDR1 is MNHEY and CDR2 is SMNVEV in the germline V gene (reference sequence). The CDR3 nucleotides are TGTGCCAGCAGTTTTGAAAGGAGACAGGGGAGCTCCTATAATTCACCCCTCCACTTT. Translating gives CASSFERRQGSSYNSPLHF.

This sequence joins TRBV12-3 or TRBV12-4 and TRBJ1-1; 8 bases align to TRBD1. The length of the CDR3 is 13 residues. The trim removed 3 bases at V and 8 bases at J, leaving 5 bases unmatched. CDR3 region: CASSFRTGWEAFF. For the CDR3, the DNA is TGTGCCAGCAGTTTCCGGACAGGGTGGGAAGCTTTCTTT.

The CDR3 nucleotides are TGTGCCAGCAGCCGAAATTCCCGGACACTCTTGGACTACTATGGCTACACCTTC. Protein: CASSRNSRTLLDYYGYTF. The chain is built from TRBV3-1 (or the pseudogene TRBV3-2) and TRBJ1-2; D is perhaps TRBD1 (5 bases). Germline CDR1 is LGHDT and CDR2 is YNNKEL (reference sequence). The CDR3 contains 18 residues. Trimming removed 4 bases from V and 3 bases from J, with 24 bases in between.

This rearrangement joins TRBV6-5 to TRBJ2-7; a weak D match, TRBD1 (6 bases). This CDR3 region has 14 residues. The germline gives CDR1 MNHEY, CDR2 SVGAGI. Trimming left V 6 bases short and J 0 bases short, with 12 bases between. Written as DNA, the CDR3 is TGTGCCAGCAGGAGACAGGACATCTCCTACGAGCAGTACGTC. This codes for CASRRQDISYEQYV.

This chain connects TRBV9 to TRBJ2-2; D is unclear. V lost 7 bases and J 0 bases, leaving 10 bases between the germline ends. This CDR3 has 14 amino acids. Per germline, CDR1 SGDLS and CDR2 YYNGEE. The CDR3 protein is CASSPPTNTGELFF. DNA of the CDR3: TGTGCCAGCTCCCCACCCACGAACACCGGGGAGCTGTTTTTT.

This clone was counted once. The chain recombines TRBV20-1 with TRBJ1-3; D unresolved. The ends were cut back, 3 bases at V and 1 base at J, with 7 bases in the middle. The CDR3 sequence is 13 residues long. Germline assignment: CDR1 DFQATT and CDR2 SNEGSKA (reference sequence). CDR3 sequence (DNA): TGCAGTGCTAGTTATGGATCTGGAAACACCATATATTTT. It encodes CSASYGSGNTIYF.

CDR3 nucleotide sequence: TGTGCCACCAGTGATTTCGGGGGACCAGATACGCAGTATTTT. The encoded protein is CATSDFGGPDTQYF. The chain is built from TRBV24-1 and TRBJ2-3; possibly TRBD2 for D (6 bases). V lost 1 base, J lost 4 bases, and 8 bases lay in between. The CDR3 spans 14 residues. The germline CDR1 and CDR2 sequences are KGHDR and SFDVKD.

The CDR3 is CSVGTVYGYTF. The CDR3, as DNA: TGCAGCGTTGGGACAGTCTATGGCTACACCTTC. J is TRBJ1-2 and V is TRBV29-1, with D possibly being TRBD1 (6 bases). The CDR3 sequence is 11 residues long. CDR1 SQVTM and CDR2 ANQGSEA come from the germline V gene. V was pared by 4 bases and J by 4 bases, with 7 bases between.

The chain couples TRBV30 to TRBJ1-1; D possibly corresponds to TRBD1 (5 bases). The germline CDR1 and CDR2 sequences are GTSNPN and SVGIG (reference sequence). The CDR3 contains 14 residues. V was shortened by 3 bases and J by 9 bases, with 20 bases between the two germline ends. For the CDR3, the DNA is TGTGCCTGGAGCCCTGGAGGGGCCACGGAGAAAGCTTTCTTT. It specifies CAWSPGGATEKAFF.

V is TRBV1 and J is TRBJ2-3; no check of the table's D call, TRBD1, against the DNA was made. TRBV1 is flagged as a pseudogene. There are 16 residues in the CDR3. The DNA of the CDR3 is TGCACCAGCAGCCAAGCTAGGGGGCCAAGAACTGATACGCAGTATTTT. This codes for CTSSQARGPRTDTQYF.

The CDR3 spells CASSDSRFVGQGVDEQFF. The CDR3 region has the DNA TGTGCCAGCAGTGACTCCCGGTTCGTGGGACAGGGAGTGGATGAGCAGTTCTTC. The chain uses TRBV6-4 and TRBJ2-1; the match to TRBD1 covers 9 bases. Trimming took 0 bases from V and 8 from J; bases not matched to a gene: 14. From germline, CDR1 is MRHNA and CDR2 SNTAGT. The CDR3 consists of 18 residues.

The V gene is TRBV12-3 or TRBV12-4, the J gene TRBJ1-2; a weak D match, TRBD1 (5 bases). The CDR3 extends over 13 amino acids. V was shortened by 7 bases and J by 2 bases, with 11 bases between the two germline ends. CDR3 nucleotide sequence: TGTGCCAGCACCTGGAGGGGAAACTATGGCTACACCTTC. Translation: CASTWRGNYGYTF.

V and J are TRBV5-5 and TRBJ1-2; 7 bases agree with TRBD1. The germline gives CDR1 SGHKS, CDR2 YYEKEE (reference sequence). The CDR3 is made up of 15 amino acids. Germline trimming cut 4 bases from V and 1 base from J; bases unmatched to any gene: 7. In DNA, the CDR3 is TGTGCCAGCAGCCCCGACAGGGTCATTAACTATGGCTACACCTTC. The encoded protein is CASSPDRVINYGYTF. The full variable domain, in which reference TRBV5-5 and TRBJ1-2 provide the parts outside the CDR3, is DAGVTQSPTHLIKTRGQQVTLRCSPISGHKSVSWYQQVLGQGPQFIFQYYEKEERGRGNFPDRFSARQFPNYSSELNVNALLLGDSALYLCASSPDRVINYGYTFGSGTRLTVV.